This passage covers 17 T cell receptor beta chains from one sample sequenced in a study of CD8+ T cells in alopecia areata. RNA extraction was followed by reverse transcription into cDNA, which acted as the sequencing template. Libraries were prepared by immunoSEQ multiplex PCR; TCRdb keeps only in-frame clonotypes and omits some of them. Found here are tens of thousands of clones, approximately 60% of them singletons; the top ten hold under 20%. Sequencing was performed on CD8+ T cells sorted from blood, taken at week 0. The source of these receptors is a human donor with alopecia areata.

The V call is TRBV7-9, the J call TRBJ2-3, with a possible D match to TRBD2 (6 bases). The CDR3 sequence is 14 residues long. The V end lost 5 bases, the J end lost 4 bases, and 13 bases lay between the germline ends. CDR1 SEHNR and CDR2 FQNEAQ come from the germline V gene (reference sequence). The CDR3 DNA follows: TGTGCCAGCAGCCGCCGGGACTCACCAGATACGCAGTATTTT. It encodes CASSRRDSPDTQYF.

This sequence joins TRBV29-1 and TRBJ1-1, with TRBD1 identical over 10 bases. CDR1 is SQVTM and CDR2 is ANQGSEA in the germline V gene. The CDR3 spans 17 residues. V lost 3 bases and J lost 4; bases outside the gene matches: 14. CDR3 region: CSVDSFSPGTGVTEAFF. In DNA form, the CDR3 reads TGCAGCGTTGATAGTTTTTCCCCCGGGACAGGGGTCACTGAAGCTTTCTTT.

This chain links TRBV30 with TRBJ1-1, with D unclear. This CDR3 has 15 residues. Germline V lookup: CDR1 GTSNPN, CDR2 SVGIG (reference sequence). V was shortened by 1 base and J by 0 bases, with 12 bases between the two germline ends. In nucleotides, the CDR3 is TGTGCCTGGAGTGACGAAGGGCCCATGAACACTGAAGCTTTCTTT. Protein product: CAWSDEGPMNTEAFF.

The CDR3 spells CASSGGLSYEQYF. CDR3 bases: TGTGCCAGCAGTGGGGGGTTGTCCTACGAGCAGTACTTC. J is TRBJ2-7 and V is TRBV27, with a possible D match to TRBD2 (6 bases). Germline V CDR1 and CDR2: MNHEY, SMNVEV (reference sequence). V lost 5 bases, J lost 1 base, and 9 bases lay in between. This CDR3 has 13 amino acids.

This chain links TRBV30 with TRBJ2-3; D is ambiguous. From germline, CDR1 is GTSNPN and CDR2 SVGIG (reference sequence). This CDR3 spans 14 amino acids. V gave up 7 bases and J gave up 1 base, with 15 bases separating them. CDR3 residues: CAYTKGLGTDTQYF. DNA of the CDR3: TGTGCCTACACGAAAGGGTTGGGCACAGATACGCAGTATTTT.

The rearrangement links TRBV7-9 to TRBJ2-5; no clear D. Per the germline V gene, CDR1 is SEHNR and CDR2 is FQNEAQ (reference sequence). The CDR3 extends over 16 amino acids. Trimming shortened V by 7 bases and J by 4 bases, and 22 bases separated the two germline ends. The CDR3 DNA is TGTGCCAGCACCCCCGCGGAGAGTAGTAGTTCAGAGACCCAGTACTTC. Translated, it gives CASTPAESSSSETQYF.

This chain links TRBV19 with TRBJ1-1; D is perhaps TRBD1 (5 bases). This CDR3 spans 13 amino acids. V dropped 7 bases and J dropped 0 bases, with 9 bases sitting between them. Germline V gene data show CDR1 as LNHDA and CDR2 as SQIVND (reference sequence). CDR3 sequence (DNA): TGTGCCAGTAATCCGACAGTGAACACTGAAGCTTTCTTT. It is translated as CASNPTVNTEAFF.

The gene calls are TRBV5-4 and TRBJ1-2; D remains ambiguous. The CDR3 loop spans 16 amino acids. Looked up from germline, CDR1 is SGHNT and CDR2 is YYREEE (reference sequence). V was cut by 1 base and J by 4 bases, with 17 bases left in between. The CDR3 nucleotides are TGTGCCAGCAGCTTGCCTTCGACGGCTTCACTCTATGGCTACACCTTC. Translated: CASSLPSTASLYGYTF. Full variable domain (rest looked up from reference TRBV5-4 and TRBJ1-2): ETGVTQSPTHLIKTRGQQVTLRCSSQSGHNTVSWYQQALGQGPQFIFQYYREEENGRGNFPPRFSGLQFPNYSSELNVNALELDDSALYLCASSLPSTASLYGYTFGSGTRLTVV.

The rearrangement links TRBV4-3 to TRBJ2-4; a weak D match, TRBD2 (5 bases). CDR1 and CDR2 (germline): LGHNA, YSLEER. V lost 0 bases to trimming and J lost 0 bases, with 12 bases between them. CDR3 length equals 17 residues. CDR3 protein: CASSQDGRGLAKNIQYF. CDR3 nucleotides: TGCGCCAGCAGCCAAGATGGTCGGGGTTTAGCCAAAAACATTCAGTACTTC.

V and J are TRBV4-3 and TRBJ2-7; the D is unclear. CDR3 size: 13 residues. Trimming left V 2 bases short and J 3 bases short, with 8 bases between. Germline assignment: CDR1 LGHNA and CDR2 YSLEER. The CDR3 DNA is TGCGCCAGCAGCCAATCGGACGGCTACGAGCAGTACTTC. It is translated as CASSQSDGYEQYF.

The CDR3 DNA is TGCAGCGTTGGGACAGACGACCCTGGAAACACCATATATTTT. It is translated as CSVGTDDPGNTIYF. The gene calls are TRBV29-1 and TRBJ1-3; tentatively, D is TRBD1 (6 bases). V dropped 4 bases and J dropped 2 bases, with 12 bases sitting between them. CDR3 length: 14 residues. Germline V gives CDR1 SQVTM, CDR2 ANQGSEA. Full variable domain (missing parts from reference TRBV29-1 and TRBJ1-3): SAVISQKPSRDICQRGTSLTIQCQVDSQVTMMFWYRQQPGQSLTLIATANQGSEATYESGFVIDKFPISRPNLTFSTLTVSNMSPEDSSIYLCSVGTDDPGNTIYFGEGSWLTVV.

This clone has only one observation. The rearrangement joins TRBV27 to TRBJ2-1; D is uncertain. The CDR3 consists of 14 residues. The V end lost 0 bases, the J end lost 3 bases, and 6 bases lay between the germline ends. From germline, CDR1 is MNHEY and CDR2 SMNVEV (reference sequence). The CDR3 here is CASSLSGDYNEQFF. The CDR3 DNA sequence: TGTGCCAGCAGTTTATCGGGTGACTACAATGAGCAGTTCTTC.

CDR3 sequence reads: CASSTQLGQGATGELFF. The CDR3 region has the DNA TGTGCCAGCAGCACCCAACTCGGGCAGGGGGCGACCGGGGAGCTGTTTTTT. The chain uses TRBV7-9 and TRBJ2-2; 8 bases agree with TRBD1. The CDR3 is 17 amino acids. Losses at the gene ends were 5 bases for V and 5 bases for J; bases not matched to a gene: 13. Germline CDR1 SEHNR, CDR2 FQNEAQ (reference sequence). The variable domain in full, with the rest retrieved from reference TRBV7-9 and TRBJ2-2, is DTGVSQNPRHKITKRGQNVTFRCDPISEHNRLYWYRQTLGQGPEFLTYFQNEAQLEKSRLLSDRFSAERPKGSFSTLEIQRTEQGDSAMYLCASSTQLGQGATGELFFGEGSRLTVL.

This sequence joins TRBV9 and TRBJ2-1; 7 bases align to TRBD2. CDR1 and CDR2 from the germline V gene are SGDLS and YYNGEE. Germline trimming cut 0 bases from V and 3 bases from J; bases unmatched to any gene: 15. This CDR3 spans 19 amino acids. The CDR3 DNA follows: TGTGCCAGCAGCGTAGGGACTCTCCCCTTTAGCGGGTACTACAATGAGCAGTTCTTC. This encodes CASSVGTLPFSGYYNEQFF.

The J gene is TRBJ1-2, the V gene TRBV4-3; possible D gene TRBD1, 6 bases. The CDR3 extends over 14 amino acids. Germline assignment: CDR1 LGHNA and CDR2 YSLEER. V lost 0 bases, J lost 7 bases, and 12 bases lay in between. The CDR3 reads CASSQDRQGIGYTF. In DNA, the CDR3 is TGCGCCAGCAGCCAAGATAGGCAGGGGATTGGCTACACCTTC.

This clone has just a few counts. This chain joins TRBV5-1 and TRBJ1-1; D might be TRBD1 (5 bases). V gave up 4 bases and J gave up 0 bases, with 10 bases separating them. The CDR3 has 14 residues. Germline CDR1 and CDR2: SGHRS and YFSETQ. This CDR3 is CASSGGAMNTEAFF. CDR3 in DNA: TGCGCCAGCAGCGGAGGGGCTATGAACACTGAAGCTTTCTTT.

This clone was found a few times. The chain joins TRBV29-1 to TRBJ2-1; no clear D gene. Germline V gene lookup returns CDR1 SQVTM and CDR2 ANQGSEA. This CDR3 comprises 14 residues. Trimming took off 8 bases at V and 9 bases at J, with 23 bases between the two ends. The CDR3 here is CSPASLGRLVEQFF. CDR3 sequence (DNA): TGCAGCCCCGCCAGCCTAGGCAGGCTCGTTGAGCAGTTCTTC.